These T cell receptor beta chains were read from a single sample in a study of T cells after yellow fever vaccination. TCRdb reanalysed the 5' RACE reads using MiXCR and keeps one entry per CDR3 protein. This sample has hundreds of thousands of distinct CDR3 sequences, with approximately 13% found just once. The material sequenced was PBMCs, taken on the day of the yellow fever booster vaccination. These receptors all come from a man younger than 40 who received the YFV17D yellow fever vaccine. The conserved cysteine and the conserved F or W are not part of the CDR3 here. Clone size is not always given. Where it is, it says once, few, many or a class for expanded clones.

abundance	v_gene	CDR3aa
few	TRBV10-2	ATRRGSGALQETQY
many	TRBV24-1	ATSDSAGETQY
few	TRBV4-3	ASSQPGLVTGELF
.	TRBV19	ASSKGLARSYEQY
few	TRBV6-5	ASSYLDGTGYNEQF
few	TRBV20-1	SASGQGSSSYEQY
.	TRBV19	ASSPQQGADTQY
.	TRBV28	ASSRQGFSYNEQF
.	TRBV7-9	ASSLANRSSYNEQF
.	TRBV19	ASSISRVSPWSNQPQH
few	TRBV19	ASDRGYSDEQF